In this sample, the clone carrying this T cell receptor beta chain turned up a few times. Antigen specificity is unknown. These data come from a study of OX40 agonist ivuxolimab in advanced cancers. Study summary: As their treatment, patients were administered ivuxolimab, an agonistic anti-OX40 (CD134) antibody.

Measured with immunoSEQ multiplex PCR; TCRdb has only the in-frame clones, and not every one. The repertoire includes tens of thousands of clones, about four fifths of them detected once, and about 9.4% sits in the top ten. Whole-study results and caveats: Low clonal expansion, among the lowest seen, marked partial responders at 0.1-3.0 mg/kg.

The CDR3 consists of 14 residues. Germline CDR1 and CDR2: MDHEN and SYDVKM. Trimming removed 3 bases from V and 5 bases from J; junction bases left unmatched: 6. The chain joins TRBV28 to TRBJ1-2, with 7 nucleotides matching TRBD1. This sequence originates from an adult with an advanced solid tumor such as melanoma, head and neck, liver or kidney cancer. The sequencing here drew on CD4+ or CD8+ T cells sorted from blood, taken in a trial of the OX40 agonist ivuxolimab. This CDR3 is CASSFDREKYGYTF. The CDR3 DNA reads as TGTGCCAGCAGTTTTGACAGGGAGAAATATGGCTACACCTTC.